The TCR beta chain under discussion was sequenced for a study of tumor-infiltrating lymphocytes in primary liver carcinoma. Looking at the study overall: Every sample contained roughly 3.65 to 8 million productive TCRbeta reads, and these numbers were similar from one tissue type to another.

This clonotype has only a few counts. This may come from a read error, since a much larger clone is one base off. TCR beta cDNA was reverse-transcribed from 400 to 500 ng of total RNA. The reaction used a constant-region primer and ProtoScript II reverse transcriptase. Three nested multiplex PCR rounds, a slightly modified ARM-PCR, produced the libraries for TCR beta. Amplification in the first two PCR rounds was performed using TRBV1-TRBV30 forward primers and a C-beta reverse primer for roughly 10 cycles each. TCRdb redid the calling of the multiplex PCR reads with MiXCR, one entry per CDR3 protein. Of about 320,000 distinct CDR3 sequences in the sample, 65% are singletons; the top ten hold approximately 9.4%. RNA was extracted from whole blood without cell sorting, alongside germline DNA. Blood samples of roughly 4.2 milliliters were drawn preoperatively. CDR3 size: 13 residues. Germline V gene lookup returns CDR1 MNHGY and CDR2 SVAAGI.

This sequence joins TRBV6-9 and TRBJ1-6; D remains ambiguous. This clonotype was sampled from a man in his forties with primary liver carcinoma and hepatitis B virus infection. The sample consisted of peripheral blood. CDR3 coding DNA: TGTGCCATCCTTCCGAGGGTGGATTCACCCCTCCGCTTT. This encodes CAILPRVDSPLRF.